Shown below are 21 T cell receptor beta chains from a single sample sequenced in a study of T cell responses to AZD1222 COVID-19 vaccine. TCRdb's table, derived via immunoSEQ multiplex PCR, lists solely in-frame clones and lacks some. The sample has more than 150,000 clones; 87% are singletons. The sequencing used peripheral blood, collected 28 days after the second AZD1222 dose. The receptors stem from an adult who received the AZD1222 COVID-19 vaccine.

DNA for the CDR3: TGTGCCAGCAGTGAACGGGTCTCTGGAAACACCATATATTTT. Its translation: CASSERVSGNTIYF. This rearrangement joins TRBV6-1 to TRBJ1-3, with D uncertain. CDR3 size: 14 residues. Trimming took off 2 bases at V and 0 bases at J, with 5 bases between the two ends. CDR1 and CDR2 (germline): MNHNS, SASEGT.

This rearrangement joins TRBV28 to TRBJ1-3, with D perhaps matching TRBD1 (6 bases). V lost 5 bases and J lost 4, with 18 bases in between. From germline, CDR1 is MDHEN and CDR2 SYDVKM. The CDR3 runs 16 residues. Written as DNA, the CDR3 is TGTGCCAGCAGTGATTCGCCGGGGGCCCTAGGAAACACCATATATTTT. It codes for CASSDSPGALGNTIYF.

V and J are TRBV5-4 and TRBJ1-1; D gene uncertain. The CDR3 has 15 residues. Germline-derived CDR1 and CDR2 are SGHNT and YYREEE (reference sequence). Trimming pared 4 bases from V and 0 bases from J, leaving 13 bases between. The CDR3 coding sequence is TGTGCCAGCAGCCCGCCGGGGATTTTGAACACTGAAGCTTTCTTT. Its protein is CASSPPGILNTEAFF.

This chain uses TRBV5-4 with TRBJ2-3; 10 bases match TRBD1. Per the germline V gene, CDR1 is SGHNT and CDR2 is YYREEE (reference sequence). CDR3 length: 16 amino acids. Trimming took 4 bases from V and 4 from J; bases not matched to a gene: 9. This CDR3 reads CASSRPGQGNPDTQYF. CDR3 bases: TGTGCCAGCAGCCGACCGGGACAGGGGAATCCAGATACGCAGTATTTT.

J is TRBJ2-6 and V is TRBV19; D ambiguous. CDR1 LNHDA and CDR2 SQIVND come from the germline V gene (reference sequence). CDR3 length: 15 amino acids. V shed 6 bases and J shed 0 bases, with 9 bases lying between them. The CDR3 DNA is TGTGCCAGTAGGCATCGGAGCTCTGGGGCCAACGTCCTGACTTTC. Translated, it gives CASRHRSSGANVLTF.

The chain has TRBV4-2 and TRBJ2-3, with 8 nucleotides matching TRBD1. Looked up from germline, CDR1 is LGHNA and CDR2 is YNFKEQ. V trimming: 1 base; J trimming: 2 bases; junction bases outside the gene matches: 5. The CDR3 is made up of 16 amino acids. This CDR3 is CASSQADRVLTDTQYF. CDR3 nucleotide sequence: TGTGCCAGCAGCCAAGCGGACAGGGTACTCACAGATACGCAGTATTTT.

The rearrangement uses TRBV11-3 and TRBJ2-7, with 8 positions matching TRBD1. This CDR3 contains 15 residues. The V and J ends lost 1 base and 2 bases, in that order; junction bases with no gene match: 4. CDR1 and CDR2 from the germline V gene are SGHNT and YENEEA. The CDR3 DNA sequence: TGTGCCAGCAGCTTAGGGCAGGGGGCCGCCTACGAGCAGTACTTC. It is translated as CASSLGQGAAYEQYF.

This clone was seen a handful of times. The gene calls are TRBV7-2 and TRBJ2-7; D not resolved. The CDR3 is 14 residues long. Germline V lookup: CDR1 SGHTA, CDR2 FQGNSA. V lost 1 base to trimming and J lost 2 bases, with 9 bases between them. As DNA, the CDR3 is TGTGCCAGCAGCTTAGTTGTCGGACCCTACGAGCAGTACTTC. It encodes CASSLVVGPYEQYF.

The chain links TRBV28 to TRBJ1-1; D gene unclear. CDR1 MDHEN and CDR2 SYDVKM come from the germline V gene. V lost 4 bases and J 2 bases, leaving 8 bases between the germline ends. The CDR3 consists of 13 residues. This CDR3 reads CASSSPGNTEAFF. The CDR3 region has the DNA TGTGCCAGCAGTTCTCCGGGAAACACTGAAGCTTTCTTT.

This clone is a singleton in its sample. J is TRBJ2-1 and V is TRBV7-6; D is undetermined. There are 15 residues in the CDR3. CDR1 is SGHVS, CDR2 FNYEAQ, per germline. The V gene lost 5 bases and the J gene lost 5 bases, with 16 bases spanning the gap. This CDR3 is CASSPQPLGNNEQFF. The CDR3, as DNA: TGTGCCAGCAGCCCACAACCCCTAGGTAACAATGAGCAGTTCTTC.

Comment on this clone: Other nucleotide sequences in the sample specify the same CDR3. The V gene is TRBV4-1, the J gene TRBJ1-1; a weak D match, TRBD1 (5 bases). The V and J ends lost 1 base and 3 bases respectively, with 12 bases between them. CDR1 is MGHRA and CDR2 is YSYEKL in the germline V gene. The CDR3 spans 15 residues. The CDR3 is CASSQARQRDTEAFF. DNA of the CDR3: TGCGCCAGCAGCCAAGCACGACAGAGAGACACTGAAGCTTTCTTT.

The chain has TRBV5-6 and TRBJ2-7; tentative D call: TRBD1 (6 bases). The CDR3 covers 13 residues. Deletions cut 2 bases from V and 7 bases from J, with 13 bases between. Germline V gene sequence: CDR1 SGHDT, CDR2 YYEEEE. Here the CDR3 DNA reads TGTGCCAGCAGCTTCTCAAGTCAGGGGGAGCAGTACTTC. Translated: CASSFSSQGEQYF.

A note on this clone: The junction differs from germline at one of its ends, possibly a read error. The CDR3 here is CASSLADPTEQYF. For the CDR3, the DNA is TGTGCCAGCAGTCTAGCGGACCCTACCGAGCAGTACTTC. The V and J genes are TRBV12-3 or TRBV12-4 and TRBJ2-7, with 7 bases that match TRBD2. The CDR3 length is 13 residues.

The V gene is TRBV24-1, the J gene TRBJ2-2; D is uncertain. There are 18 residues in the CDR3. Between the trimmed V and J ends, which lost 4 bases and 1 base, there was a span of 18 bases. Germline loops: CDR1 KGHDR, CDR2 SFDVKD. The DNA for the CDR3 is TGTGCCACCAGTGACCCTACCGCCGGTTCTAGGAACACCGGGGAGCTGTTTTTT. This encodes CATSDPTAGSRNTGELFF.

The CDR3 reads CASSQFFGGSGTYEQYF. The CDR3 bases are TGCGCCAGCAGCCAATTTTTCGGAGGGAGTGGAACCTACGAGCAGTACTTC. The J gene is TRBJ2-7, the V gene TRBV4-3; tentative D call: TRBD2 (6 bases). Germline values: CDR1 LGHNA, CDR2 YSLEER. V was cut by 2 bases and J by 2 bases, with 19 bases left in between. CDR3 size: 17 residues.

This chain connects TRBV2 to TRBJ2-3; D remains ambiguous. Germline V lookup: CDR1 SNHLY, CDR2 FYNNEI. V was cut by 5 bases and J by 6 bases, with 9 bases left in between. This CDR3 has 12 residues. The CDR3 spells CASSFSADTQYF. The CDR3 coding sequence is TGTGCCAGCAGTTTCAGTGCTGATACGCAGTATTTT.

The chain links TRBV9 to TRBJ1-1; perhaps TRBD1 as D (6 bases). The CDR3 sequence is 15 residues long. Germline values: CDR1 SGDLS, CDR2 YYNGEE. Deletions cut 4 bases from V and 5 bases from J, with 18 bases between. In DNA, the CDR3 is TGTGCCAGCAGCCGCGCTAACGGGGGCGGGACTGAAGCTTTCTTT. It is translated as CASSRANGGGTEAFF.

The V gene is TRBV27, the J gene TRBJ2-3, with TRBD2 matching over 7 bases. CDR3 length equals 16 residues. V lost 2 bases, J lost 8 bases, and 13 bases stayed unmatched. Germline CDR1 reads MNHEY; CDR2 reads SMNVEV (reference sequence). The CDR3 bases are TGTGCCAGCAGTTTAAAGGCGGGAGTGATCCAGGTTACGCAGTATTTT. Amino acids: CASSLKAGVIQVTQYF.

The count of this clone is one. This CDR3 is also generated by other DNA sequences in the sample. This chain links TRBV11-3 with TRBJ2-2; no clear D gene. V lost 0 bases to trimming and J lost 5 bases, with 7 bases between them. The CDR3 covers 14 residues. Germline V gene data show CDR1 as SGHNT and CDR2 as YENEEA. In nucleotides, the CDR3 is TGTGCCAGCAGCTTAGATCCGGTAACCGGGGAGCTGTTTTTT. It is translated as CASSLDPVTGELFF.

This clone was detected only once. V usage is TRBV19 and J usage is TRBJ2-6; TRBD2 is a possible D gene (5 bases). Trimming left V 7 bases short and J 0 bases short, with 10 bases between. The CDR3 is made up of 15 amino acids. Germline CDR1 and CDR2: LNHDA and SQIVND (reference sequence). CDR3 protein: CASISGSSGANVLTF. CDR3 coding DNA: TGTGCCAGTATTTCGGGGTCCTCTGGGGCCAACGTCCTGACTTTC. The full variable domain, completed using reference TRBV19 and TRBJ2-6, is DGGITQSPKYLFRKEGQNVTLSCEQNLNHDAMYWYRQDPGQGLRLIYYSQIVNDFQKGDIAEGYSVSREKKESFPLTVTSAQKNPTAFYLCASISGSSGANVLTFGAGSRLTVL.

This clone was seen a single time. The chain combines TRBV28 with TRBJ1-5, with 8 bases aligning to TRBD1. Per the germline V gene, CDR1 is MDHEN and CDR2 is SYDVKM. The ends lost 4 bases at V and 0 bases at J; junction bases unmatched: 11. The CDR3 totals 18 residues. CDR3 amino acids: CASSSYRTGKNSNQPQHF. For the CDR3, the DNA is TGTGCCAGCAGTTCGTACCGGACAGGGAAAAATAGCAATCAGCCCCAGCATTTT.